The present T cell receptor beta chain was sequenced within a study of CD8+ T cells in alopecia areata. On the study more broadly: Tofacitinib continued for 6 to 18 months and was then withheld for 6 months. Regarding the study as a whole: For lesional scalp, especially alopecia totalis/universalis, clonality was higher than in normal scalp.

A word on this clone: What it binds is not known.

Following RNA extraction, reverse transcription yielded cDNA that acted as the sequencing template. The method was immunoSEQ multiplex PCR; TCRdb's version includes in-frame clones alone and lacks a portion of them. Of 200,000 to 250,000 clones in the sample, about 68% were seen once. Germline V gene data show CDR1 as SEHNR and CDR2 as FQNEAQ (reference sequence). V lost 5 bases, J lost 5 bases, and 12 bases stayed unmatched. The CDR3 is 16 residues long. The chain joins TRBV7-9 to TRBJ2-5; 9 bases match TRBD1. The sequencing here drew on CD4+ T cells sorted from blood, taken at week 0. The clonotype was recovered from a human donor with alopecia areata. CDR3 protein: CASSPRLGQGGETQYF. In DNA form, the CDR3 reads TGTGCCAGCAGCCCTAGGTTGGGACAGGGCGGGGAGACCCAGTACTTC.